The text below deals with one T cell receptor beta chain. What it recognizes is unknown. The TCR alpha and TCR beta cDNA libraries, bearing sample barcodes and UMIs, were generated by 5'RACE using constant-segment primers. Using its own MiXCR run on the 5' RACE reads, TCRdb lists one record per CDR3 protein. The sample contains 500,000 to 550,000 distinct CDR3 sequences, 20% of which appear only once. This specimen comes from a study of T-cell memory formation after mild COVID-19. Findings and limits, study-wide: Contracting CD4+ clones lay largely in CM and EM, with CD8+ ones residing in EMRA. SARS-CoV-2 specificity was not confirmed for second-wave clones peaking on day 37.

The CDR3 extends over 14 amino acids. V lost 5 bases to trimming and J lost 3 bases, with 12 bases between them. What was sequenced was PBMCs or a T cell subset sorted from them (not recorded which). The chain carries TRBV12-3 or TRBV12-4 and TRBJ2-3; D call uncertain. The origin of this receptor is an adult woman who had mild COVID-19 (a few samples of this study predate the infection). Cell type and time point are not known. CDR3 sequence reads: CASSIARITDTQYF. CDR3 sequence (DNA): TGTGCCAGCAGTATCGCACGTATAACAGATACGCAGTATTTT.